The 10 T cell receptor beta chains reported below all come from one sample, sequenced in a study of T cell changes during pregnancy in multiple sclerosis. The method was immunoSEQ multiplex PCR; TCRdb's version includes in-frame clones alone and lacks a portion of them. Of around 57,000 clones detected, 80% to 90% appear once; the ten largest clones hold approximately 1%. Source: peripheral blood, taken in the first trimester of pregnancy. These receptors all stem from a female donor in good health, enrolled as a control in a pregnancy study.

The chain links TRBV7-9 to TRBJ1-5, with a possible D match to TRBD1 (5 bases). This CDR3 spans 14 amino acids. CDR1 and CDR2 from the germline V gene are SEHNR and FQNEAQ (reference sequence). Trimming cost V 2 bases and J 3 bases, with 8 bases left between them. In DNA form, the CDR3 reads TGTGCCAGCAGCTTACCAGGGCTCAATCAGCCCCAGCATTTT. It is translated as CASSLPGLNQPQHF.

V gene TRBV12-5 combines with J gene TRBJ1-5; D gene unclear. The CDR3 sequence is 15 residues long. V was shortened by 6 bases and J by 0 bases, with 12 bases between the two germline ends. Germline-derived CDR1 and CDR2 are LGHNT and FRNRAP. CDR3 bases: TGTGCTAGTGGCTTCGGGAGATATAGCAATCAGCCCCAGCATTTT. Translation: CASGFGRYSNQPQHF.

The genes are TRBV5-8 and TRBJ1-2; D not resolved. The germline gives CDR1 SGHTS, CDR2 YDEGEE. The CDR3 covers 11 residues. Trimming took 1 base from V and 10 from J, leaving 8 bases between them. The CDR3 nucleotides are TGTGCCAGCAGCTTGTCCTTAGTCTACACCTTC. Protein: CASSLSLVYTF.

This clone occurred once. This chain connects TRBV19 to TRBJ1-1, with a possible D match to TRBD1 (5 bases). Trimming took off 4 bases at V and 5 bases at J, with 14 bases between the two ends. In germline, CDR1 is LNHDA, CDR2 SQIVND (reference sequence). The CDR3 is 14 residues long. CDR3 protein: CASSTTQGVTEAFF. CDR3 in DNA: TGTGCCAGTAGTACGACGCAGGGTGTTACTGAAGCTTTCTTT. The full variable domain, its missing parts supplied by reference TRBV19 and TRBJ1-1, is DGGITQSPKYLFRKEGQNVTLSCEQNLNHDAMYWYRQDPGQGLRLIYYSQIVNDFQKGDIAEGYSVSREKKESFPLTVTSAQKNPTAFYLCASSTTQGVTEAFFGQGTRLTVV.

The chain combines TRBV7-9 with TRBJ2-1; 14 bases align to TRBD2. J lost 2 bases, V lost 1 base, and 1 base had no gene match. In germline, CDR1 is SEHNR, CDR2 FQNEAQ (reference sequence). CDR3 length: 17 residues. CDR3 DNA: TGTGCCAGCAGCTTAGGACTAGCGGGGGGGCCCTACAATGAGCAGTTCTTC. Translating it yields CASSLGLAGGPYNEQFF.

The chain joins TRBV7-2 to TRBJ1-2; TRBD1 is a possible D gene (6 bases). The V end lost 3 bases, the J end lost 4 bases, and 12 bases lay between the germline ends. There are 14 residues in the CDR3. In germline, CDR1 is SGHTA, CDR2 FQGNSA. The CDR3 region is CASSFMDSLYGYTF. The CDR3, as DNA: TGTGCCAGCAGCTTCATGGACAGCCTCTATGGCTACACCTTC.

J is TRBJ1-4 and V is TRBV6-4; D might be TRBD1 (5 bases). Looked up from germline, CDR1 is MRHNA and CDR2 is SNTAGT. The CDR3 is 15 amino acids. V dropped 4 bases and J dropped 5 bases, with 14 bases sitting between them. CDR3 amino acids: CASSVNQGSNEKLFF. In DNA, the CDR3 is TGTGCCAGCAGTGTCAATCAGGGATCAAATGAAAAACTGTTTTTT.

The sample holds a few counts of this clone. Here the CDR3 reads CASSPGGYQETQYF. The CDR3 nucleotides are TGTGCCAGCAGCCCAGGGGGGTACCAAGAGACCCAGTACTTC. The chain couples TRBV7-2 to TRBJ2-5; tentatively, D is TRBD1 (7 bases). The V and J ends lost 5 bases and 0 bases respectively, with 10 bases between them. From germline, CDR1 is SGHTA and CDR2 FQGNSA. The CDR3 contains 14 residues.

CDR3 DNA sequence: TGTGCCAGCAGCTTAGGCCAGGGGGGCACCGGGGAGCTGTTTTTT. This sequence encodes CASSLGQGGTGELFF. The chain links TRBV7-2 to TRBJ2-2, with D possibly being TRBD1 (7 bases). The CDR3 is 15 amino acids. V gave up 1 base and J gave up 4 bases, with 10 bases separating them. Germline V CDR1 and CDR2: SGHTA, FQGNSA. Together with reference TRBV7-2 and TRBJ2-2, the CDR3 gives the full variable domain: GAGVSQSPSNKVTEKGKDVELRCDPISGHTALYWYRQSLGQGLEFLIYFQGNSAPDKSGLPSDRFSAERTGGSVSTLTIQRTQQEDSAVYLCASSLGQGGTGELFFGEGSRLTVL.

The rearrangement joins TRBV4-3 to TRBJ2-7, with D possibly being TRBD1 (6 bases). Trimming removed 1 base from V and 2 bases from J, with 15 bases in between. The CDR3 runs to 16 residues. Germline V gene data show CDR1 as LGHNA and CDR2 as YSLEER. The CDR3 spells CASSQGGQGFAYEQYF. The CDR3 coding sequence is TGCGCCAGCAGCCAAGGTGGTCAGGGGTTCGCCTACGAGCAGTACTTC.